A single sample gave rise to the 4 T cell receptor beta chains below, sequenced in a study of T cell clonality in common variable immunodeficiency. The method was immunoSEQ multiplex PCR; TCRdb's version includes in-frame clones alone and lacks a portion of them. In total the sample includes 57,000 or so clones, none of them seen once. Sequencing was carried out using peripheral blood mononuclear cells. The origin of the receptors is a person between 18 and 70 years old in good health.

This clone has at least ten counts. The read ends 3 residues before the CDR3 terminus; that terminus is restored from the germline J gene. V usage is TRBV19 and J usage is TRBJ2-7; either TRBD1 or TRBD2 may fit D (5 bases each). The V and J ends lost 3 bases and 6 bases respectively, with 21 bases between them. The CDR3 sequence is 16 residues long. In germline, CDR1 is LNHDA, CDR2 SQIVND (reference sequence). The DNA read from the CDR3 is TGTGCCAGTAGTATCTTCCCTTGGCAGGGTGGAGGCGAG. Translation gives CASSIFPWQGGGE. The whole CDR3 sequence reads CASSIFPWQGGGEQYF.

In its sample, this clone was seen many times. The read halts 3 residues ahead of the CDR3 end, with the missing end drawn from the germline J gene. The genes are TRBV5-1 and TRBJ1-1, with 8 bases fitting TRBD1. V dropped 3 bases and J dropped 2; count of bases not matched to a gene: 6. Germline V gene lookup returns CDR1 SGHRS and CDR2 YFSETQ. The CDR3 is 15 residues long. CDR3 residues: CASSSRQGINTEAFF. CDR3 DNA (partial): TGCGCCAGCAGCTCTCGACAGGGGATAAACACTGAA.

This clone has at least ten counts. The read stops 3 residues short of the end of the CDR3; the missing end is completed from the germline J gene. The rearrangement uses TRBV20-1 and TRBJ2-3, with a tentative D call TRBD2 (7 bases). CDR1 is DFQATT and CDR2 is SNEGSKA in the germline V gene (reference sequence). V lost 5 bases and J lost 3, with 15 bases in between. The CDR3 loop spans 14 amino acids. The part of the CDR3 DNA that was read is TGCAGTGCTTCCCTTAGGGGGGGTACAGATACG. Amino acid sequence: CSASLRGGTDT. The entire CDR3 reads CSASLRGGTDTQYF.

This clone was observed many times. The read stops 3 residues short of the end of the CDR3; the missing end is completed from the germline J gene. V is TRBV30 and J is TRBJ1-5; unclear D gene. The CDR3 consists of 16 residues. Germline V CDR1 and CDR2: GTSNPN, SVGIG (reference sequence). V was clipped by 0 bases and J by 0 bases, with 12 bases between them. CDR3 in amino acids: CAWSVSGGYSNQPQHF. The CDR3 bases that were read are TGTGCCTGGAGTGTGTCAGGCGGGTATAGCAATCAGCCC.